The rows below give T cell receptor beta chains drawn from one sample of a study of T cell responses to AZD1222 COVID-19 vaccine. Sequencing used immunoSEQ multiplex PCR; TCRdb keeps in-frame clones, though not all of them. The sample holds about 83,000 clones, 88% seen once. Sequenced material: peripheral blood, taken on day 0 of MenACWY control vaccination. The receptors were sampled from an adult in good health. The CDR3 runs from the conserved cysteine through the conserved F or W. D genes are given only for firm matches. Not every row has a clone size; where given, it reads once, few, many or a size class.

cdr3_aa: CASSLDASGYEQYF; cdr3_nt: TGTGCCAGCAGCTTGGATGCTAGCGGGTACGAGCAGTACTTC; j_call: TRBJ2-7; v_call: TRBV5-4; clone_size: -; cdr3_length: 14; d_call: TRBD2
cdr3_aa: CASSVTAGTDTQYF; cdr3_nt: TGTGCCAGCAGCGTAACGGCGGGGACAGATACGCAGTATTTT; j_call: TRBJ2-3; v_call: TRBV9; clone_size: -; cdr3_length: 14; d_call: -
cdr3_aa: CASIPLGTQRGYTF; cdr3_nt: TGTGCCAGCATTCCACTCGGGACCCAAAGGGGCTACACCTTC; j_call: TRBJ1-2; v_call: TRBV28; clone_size: few; cdr3_length: 14; d_call: -
cdr3_aa: CASSFHLLQGRFYEQYF; cdr3_nt: TGTGCCAGCAGCTTTCACCTTTTACAGGGTAGGTTCTACGAGCAGTACTTC; j_call: TRBJ2-7; v_call: TRBV9; clone_size: once; cdr3_length: 17; d_call: -
cdr3_aa: CASSQVGGRADEQFF; cdr3_nt: TGCGCCAGCAGCCAAGTGGGCGGGAGGGCAGATGAGCAGTTCTTC; j_call: TRBJ2-1; v_call: TRBV4-3; clone_size: -; cdr3_length: 15; d_call: TRBD2
cdr3_aa: CASSFSSSNYGYTF; cdr3_nt: TGCGCCAGCAGCTTTAGCAGCTCTAACTATGGCTACACCTTC; j_call: TRBJ1-2; v_call: TRBV5-1; clone_size: few; cdr3_length: 14; d_call: -
cdr3_aa: CASRLQDVAEAFF; cdr3_nt: TGTGCCAGCAGGCTACAGGATGTGGCTGAAGCTTTCTTT; j_call: TRBJ1-1; v_call: TRBV28; clone_size: -; cdr3_length: 13; d_call: -
cdr3_aa: CASSLAGGEQFF; cdr3_nt: TGTGCCAGCAGCCTGGCCGGTGGTGAGCAGTTCTTC; j_call: TRBJ2-1; v_call: TRBV7-8; clone_size: -; cdr3_length: 12; d_call: -
cdr3_aa: CASRAWDRGNAGELFF; cdr3_nt: TGTGCCAGCAGAGCATGGGACAGGGGGAATGCCGGGGAGCTGTTTTTT; j_call: TRBJ2-2; v_call: TRBV27; clone_size: -; cdr3_length: 16; d_call: TRBD1
cdr3_aa: CASSSSPGREVYEQYF; cdr3_nt: TGTGCCAGCAGCTCGTCTCCCGGGCGGGAAGTCTACGAGCAGTACTTC; j_call: TRBJ2-7; v_call: TRBV9; clone_size: -; cdr3_length: 16; d_call: -
cdr3_aa: CAWSPTGYFGYTF; cdr3_nt: TGTGCCTGGAGCCCGACAGGGTATTTTGGCTACACCTTC; j_call: TRBJ1-2; v_call: TRBV30; clone_size: -; cdr3_length: 13; d_call: TRBD1
cdr3_aa: CSAGTEAFF; cdr3_nt: TGCAGTGCGGGAACCGAAGCTTTCTTT; j_call: TRBJ1-1; v_call: TRBV20-1; clone_size: -; cdr3_length: 9; d_call: -
cdr3_aa: CASRGATGGPLEQYF; cdr3_nt: TGTGCCAGCAGGGGAGCGACAGGGGGGCCCCTCGAGCAGTACTTC; j_call: TRBJ2-7; v_call: TRBV2; clone_size: -; cdr3_length: 15; d_call: TRBD1
cdr3_aa: CATSDPRVGIYGYTF; cdr3_nt: TGTGCCACCAGTGACCCCAGGGTTGGGATCTATGGCTACACCTTC; j_call: TRBJ1-2; v_call: TRBV24-1; clone_size: -; cdr3_length: 15; d_call: -
cdr3_aa: CASSLYGTSGIAYNEQFF; cdr3_nt: TGTGCCAGCAGTTTATACGGGACTAGCGGAATAGCCTACAATGAGCAGTTCTTC; j_call: TRBJ2-1; v_call: TRBV27; clone_size: -; cdr3_length: 18; d_call: TRBD2
cdr3_aa: CASSVESENEQFF; cdr3_nt: TGTGCCAGCAGCGTAGAGTCGGAAAATGAGCAGTTCTTC; j_call: TRBJ2-1; v_call: TRBV9; clone_size: -; cdr3_length: 13; d_call: -
cdr3_aa: CSVAATGPGETQYF; cdr3_nt: TGCAGCGTGGCTGCTACAGGGCCGGGGGAGACCCAGTACTTC; j_call: TRBJ2-5; v_call: TRBV29-1; clone_size: -; cdr3_length: 14; d_call: -
cdr3_aa: CASSLGQDQPQHF; cdr3_nt: TGCGCCAGCAGCCTGGGACAGGATCAGCCCCAGCATTTT; j_call: TRBJ1-5; v_call: TRBV5-1; clone_size: -; cdr3_length: 13; d_call: TRBD1
cdr3_aa: CASSSDRAGNTIYF; cdr3_nt: TGTGCCAGCAGCTCGGACAGGGCTGGAAACACCATATATTTT; j_call: TRBJ1-3; v_call: TRBV5-4; clone_size: -; cdr3_length: 14; d_call: TRBD1
cdr3_aa: CASSEYGGWGYEQYF; cdr3_nt: TGTGCCAGCAGTGAATATGGGGGTTGGGGTTACGAGCAGTACTTC; j_call: TRBJ2-7; v_call: TRBV25-1; clone_size: -; cdr3_length: 15; d_call: -
cdr3_aa: CASSLEEWRGNQETQYF; cdr3_nt: TGTGCCAGCAGCTTGGAGGAGTGGCGGGGTAACCAAGAGACCCAGTACTTC; j_call: TRBJ2-5; v_call: TRBV5-8; clone_size: -; cdr3_length: 17; d_call: -
cdr3_aa: CASSYGGNTGELFF; cdr3_nt: TGTGCCAGCAGTTATGGCGGAAACACCGGGGAGCTGTTTTTT; j_call: TRBJ2-2; v_call: TRBV6-5; clone_size: -; cdr3_length: 14; d_call: -
cdr3_aa: CASSQAGAESNEKLFF; cdr3_nt: TGCGCCAGCAGCCAAGCGGGGGCTGAGTCTAATGAAAAACTGTTTTTT; j_call: TRBJ1-4; v_call: TRBV4-3; clone_size: -; cdr3_length: 16; d_call: -
cdr3_aa: CASRRTASSYNSPLHF; cdr3_nt: TGTGCCAGCAGAAGGACCGCGAGCTCCTATAATTCACCCCTCCACTTT; j_call: TRBJ1-6; v_call: TRBV9; clone_size: -; cdr3_length: 16; d_call: -
cdr3_aa: CASGRFAYEQYF; cdr3_nt: TGTGCCAGCGGCAGGTTTGCCTACGAGCAGTACTTC; j_call: TRBJ2-7; v_call: TRBV2; clone_size: -; cdr3_length: 12; d_call: -
cdr3_aa: CATSDWRGPGELFF; cdr3_nt: TGTGCCACCAGTGATTGGAGGGGTCCCGGGGAGCTGTTTTTT; j_call: TRBJ2-2; v_call: TRBV24-1; clone_size: few; cdr3_length: 14; d_call: -
cdr3_aa: CASSEQGYEQYF; cdr3_nt: TGTGCCAGCAGCGAACAGGGCTACGAGCAGTACTTC; j_call: TRBJ2-7; v_call: TRBV6-2/TRBV6-3; clone_size: -; cdr3_length: 12; d_call: -
cdr3_aa: CASTPPGGLGYTF; cdr3_nt: TGCGCCAGCACCCCCCCCGGGGGTTTAGGCTACACCTTC; j_call: TRBJ1-2; v_call: TRBV10-2; clone_size: once; cdr3_length: 13; d_call: -